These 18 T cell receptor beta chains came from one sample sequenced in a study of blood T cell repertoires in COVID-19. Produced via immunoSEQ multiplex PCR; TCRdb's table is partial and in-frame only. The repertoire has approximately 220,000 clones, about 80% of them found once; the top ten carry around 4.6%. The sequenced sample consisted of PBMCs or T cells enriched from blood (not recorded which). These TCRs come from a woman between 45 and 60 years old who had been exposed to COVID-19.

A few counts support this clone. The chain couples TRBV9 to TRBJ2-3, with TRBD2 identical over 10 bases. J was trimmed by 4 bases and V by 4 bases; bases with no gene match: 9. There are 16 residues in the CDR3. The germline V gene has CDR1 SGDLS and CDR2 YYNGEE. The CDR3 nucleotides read TGTGCCAGCAGCACCCAGACTAGCGGGTGGGCAGATACGCAGTATTTT. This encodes CASSTQTSGWADTQYF. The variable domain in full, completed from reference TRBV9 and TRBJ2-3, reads DSGVTQTPKHLITATGQRVTLRCSPRSGDLSVYWYQQSLDQGLQFLIQYYNGEERAKGNILERFSAQQFPDLHSELNLSSLELGDSALYFCASSTQTSGWADTQYFGPGTRLTVL.

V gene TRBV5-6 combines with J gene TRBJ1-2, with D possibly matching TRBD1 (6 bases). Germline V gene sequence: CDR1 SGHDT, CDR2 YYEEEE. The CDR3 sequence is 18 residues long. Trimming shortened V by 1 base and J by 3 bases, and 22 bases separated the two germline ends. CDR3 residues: CASSLKAGVPLADYGYTF. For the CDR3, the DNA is TGTGCCAGCAGCTTGAAGGCAGGGGTACCCCTGGCGGACTATGGCTACACCTTC.

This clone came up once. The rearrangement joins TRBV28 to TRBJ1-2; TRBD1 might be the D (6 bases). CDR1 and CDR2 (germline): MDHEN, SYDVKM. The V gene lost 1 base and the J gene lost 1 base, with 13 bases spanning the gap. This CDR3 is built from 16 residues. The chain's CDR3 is CASSLFIHRVNYGYTF. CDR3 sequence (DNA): TGTGCCAGCAGTTTATTCATTCACAGGGTTAACTATGGCTACACCTTC.

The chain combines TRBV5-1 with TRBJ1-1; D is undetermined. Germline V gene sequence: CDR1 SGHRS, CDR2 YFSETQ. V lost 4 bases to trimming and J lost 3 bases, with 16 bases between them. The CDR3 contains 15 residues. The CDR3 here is CASSAMTSLDTEAFF. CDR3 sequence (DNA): TGCGCCAGCAGCGCGATGACTTCTTTGGACACTGAAGCTTTCTTT.

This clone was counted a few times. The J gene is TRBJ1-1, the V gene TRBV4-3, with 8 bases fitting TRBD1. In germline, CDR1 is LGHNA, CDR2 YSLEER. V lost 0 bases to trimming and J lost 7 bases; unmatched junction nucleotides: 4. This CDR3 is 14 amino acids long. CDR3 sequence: CASSQDRGLGEAFF. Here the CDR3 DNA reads TGCGCCAGCAGCCAAGACAGGGGGCTAGGTGAAGCTTTCTTT.

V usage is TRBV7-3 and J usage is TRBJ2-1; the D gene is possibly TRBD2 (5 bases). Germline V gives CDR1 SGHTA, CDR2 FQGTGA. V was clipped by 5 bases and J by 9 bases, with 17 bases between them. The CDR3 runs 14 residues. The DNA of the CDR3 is TGTGCCAGCAGCCCCTCTCCCTTGAGCGGTGAGCAGTTCTTC. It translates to CASSPSPLSGEQFF. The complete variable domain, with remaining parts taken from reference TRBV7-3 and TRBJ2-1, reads GAGVSQTPSNKVTEKGKYVELRCDPISGHTALYWYRQSLGQGPEFLIYFQGTGAADDSGLPNDRFFAVRPEGSVSTLKIQRTERGDSAVYLCASSPSPLSGEQFFGPGTRLTVL.

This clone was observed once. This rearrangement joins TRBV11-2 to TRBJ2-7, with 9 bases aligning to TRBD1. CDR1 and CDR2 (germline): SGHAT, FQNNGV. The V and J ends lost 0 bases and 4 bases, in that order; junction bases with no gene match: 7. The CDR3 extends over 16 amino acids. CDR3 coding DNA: TGTGCCAGCAGCTTAGAACTAACAGGGGGCTGGTACGAGCAGTACTTC. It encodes CASSLELTGGWYEQYF.

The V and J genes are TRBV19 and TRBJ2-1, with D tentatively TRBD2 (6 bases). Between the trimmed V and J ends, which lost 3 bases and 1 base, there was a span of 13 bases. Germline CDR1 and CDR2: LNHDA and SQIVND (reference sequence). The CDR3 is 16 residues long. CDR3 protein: CASSIGGFRSYNEQFF. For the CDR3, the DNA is TGTGCCAGTAGTATTGGGGGGTTTAGGTCCTACAATGAGCAGTTCTTC.

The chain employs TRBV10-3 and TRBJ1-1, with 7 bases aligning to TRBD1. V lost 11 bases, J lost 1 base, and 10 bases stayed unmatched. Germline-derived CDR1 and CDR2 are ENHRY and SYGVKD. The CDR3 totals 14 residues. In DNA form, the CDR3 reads TGTGCCGCACGGACAGGATCTAAGAACACTGAAGCTTTCTTT. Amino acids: CAARTGSKNTEAFF.

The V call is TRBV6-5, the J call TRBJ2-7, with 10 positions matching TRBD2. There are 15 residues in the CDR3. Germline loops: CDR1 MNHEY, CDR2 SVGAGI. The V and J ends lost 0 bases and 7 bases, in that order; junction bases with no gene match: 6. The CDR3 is CASSYSPSGGREQYF. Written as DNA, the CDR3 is TGTGCCAGCAGTTACTCTCCTAGCGGGGGTAGGGAGCAGTACTTC.

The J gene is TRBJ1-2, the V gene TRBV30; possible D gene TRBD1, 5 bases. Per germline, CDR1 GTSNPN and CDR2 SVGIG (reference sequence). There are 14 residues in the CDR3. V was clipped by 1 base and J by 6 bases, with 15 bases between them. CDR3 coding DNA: TGTGCCTGGAGTGACGGTCGTCCCAGGGATGGCTACACCTTC. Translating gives CAWSDGRPRDGYTF.

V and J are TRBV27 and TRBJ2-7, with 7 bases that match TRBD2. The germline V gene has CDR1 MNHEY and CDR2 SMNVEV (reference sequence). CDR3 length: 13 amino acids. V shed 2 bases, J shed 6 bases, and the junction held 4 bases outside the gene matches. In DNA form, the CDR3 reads TGTGCCAGCAGTTTAAGTGGGGGGGGCGAGCAGTACTTC. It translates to CASSLSGGGEQYF.

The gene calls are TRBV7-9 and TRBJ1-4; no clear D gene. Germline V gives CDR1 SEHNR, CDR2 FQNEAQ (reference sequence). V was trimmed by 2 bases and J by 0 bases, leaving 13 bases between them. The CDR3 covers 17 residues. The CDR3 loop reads CASSLYTGSATNEKLFF. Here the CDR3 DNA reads TGTGCCAGCAGCTTATACACGGGGAGTGCAACTAATGAAAAACTGTTTTTT.

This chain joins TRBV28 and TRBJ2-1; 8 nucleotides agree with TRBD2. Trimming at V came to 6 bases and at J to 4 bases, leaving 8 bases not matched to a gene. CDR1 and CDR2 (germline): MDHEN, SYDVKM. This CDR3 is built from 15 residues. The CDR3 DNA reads TGTGCCAGCAGCCCCGGGGGGGCGGGGTACAATGAGCAGTTCTTC. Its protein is CASSPGGAGYNEQFF.

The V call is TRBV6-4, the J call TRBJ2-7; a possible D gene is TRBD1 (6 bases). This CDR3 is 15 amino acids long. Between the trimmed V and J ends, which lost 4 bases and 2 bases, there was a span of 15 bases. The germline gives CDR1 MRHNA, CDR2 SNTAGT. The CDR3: CASSVGRGFAYEQYF. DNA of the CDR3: TGTGCCAGCAGTGTAGGCAGGGGCTTCGCCTACGAGCAGTACTTC.

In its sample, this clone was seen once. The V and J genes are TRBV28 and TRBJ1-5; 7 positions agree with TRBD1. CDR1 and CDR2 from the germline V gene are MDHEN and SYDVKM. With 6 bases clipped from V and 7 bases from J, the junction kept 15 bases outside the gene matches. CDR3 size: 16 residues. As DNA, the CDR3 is TGTGCCAGCAGCGTCCCGGAGAGGGGGCAAAGGCAGCCCCAGCATTTT. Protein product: CASSVPERGQRQPQHF. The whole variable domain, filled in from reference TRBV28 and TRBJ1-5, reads DVKVTQSSRYLVKRTGEKVFLECVQDMDHENMFWYRQDPGLGLRLIYFSYDVKMKEKGDIPEGYSVSREKKERFSLILESASTNQTSMYLCASSVPERGQRQPQHFGDGTRLSIL.

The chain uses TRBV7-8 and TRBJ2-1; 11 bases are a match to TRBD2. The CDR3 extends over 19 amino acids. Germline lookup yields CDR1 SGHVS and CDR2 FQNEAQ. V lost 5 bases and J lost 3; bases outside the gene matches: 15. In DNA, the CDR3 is TGTGCCAGCAGCCTTAGAGGGCTAGCGGGGGGAATGTTCTACAATGAGCAGTTCTTC. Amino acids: CASSLRGLAGGMFYNEQFF.

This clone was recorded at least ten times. CDR3 nucleotide sequence: TGTGCCAGCAGGCTCGGCGGCACTGAAGCTTTCTTT. Encoded protein: CASRLGGTEAFF. The chain links TRBV12-3 or TRBV12-4 to TRBJ1-1; D gene uncertain. Trimming pared 6 bases from V and 4 bases from J, leaving 9 bases between. There are 12 residues in the CDR3.